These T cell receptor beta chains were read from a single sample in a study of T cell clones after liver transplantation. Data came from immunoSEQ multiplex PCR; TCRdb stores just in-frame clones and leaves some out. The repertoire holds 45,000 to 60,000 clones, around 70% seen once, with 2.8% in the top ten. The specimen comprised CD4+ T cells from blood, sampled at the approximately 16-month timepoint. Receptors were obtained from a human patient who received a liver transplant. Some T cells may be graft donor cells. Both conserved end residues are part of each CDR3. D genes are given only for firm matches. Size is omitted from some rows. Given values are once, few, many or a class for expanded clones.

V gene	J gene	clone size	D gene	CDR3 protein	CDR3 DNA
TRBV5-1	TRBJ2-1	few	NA	CASSLDVATRSFNEQFF	TGCGCCAGCAGCTTGGACGTCGCGACTAGAAGTTTCAATGAGCAGTTCTTC
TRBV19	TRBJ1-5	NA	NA	CASTLGSSSNQPQHF	TGTGCCAGTACCCTCGGGTCCTCTAGCAATCAGCCCCAGCATTTT
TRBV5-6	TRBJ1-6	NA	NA	CASSLYWTEVGSPLHF	TGTGCCAGCAGCTTGTACTGGACAGAGGTTGGATCACCCCTCCACTTT
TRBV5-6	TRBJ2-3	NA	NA	CASNQGLASTDTQYF	TGTGCCAGTAACCAAGGACTGGCTAGCACAGATACGCAGTATTTT
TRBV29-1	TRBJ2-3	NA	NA	CSVEDGGFSTDTQYF	TGCAGCGTTGAAGATGGGGGCTTCAGCACAGATACGCAGTATTTT
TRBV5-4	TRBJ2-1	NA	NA	CASSHQQGRAYNEQFF	TGTGCCAGCAGCCATCAACAGGGAAGGGCCTACAATGAGCAGTTCTTC
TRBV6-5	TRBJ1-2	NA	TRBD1	CASSYAGQGRYTF	TGTGCCAGCAGTTACGCGGGACAGGGGCGCTACACCTTC
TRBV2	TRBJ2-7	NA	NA	CASEGSWRGQEQYF	TGTGCCAGCGAGGGCAGCTGGCGGGGTCAAGAGCAGTACTTC
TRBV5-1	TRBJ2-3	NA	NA	CASSLRGLPTDTQYF	TGCGCCAGCAGCTTAAGGGGATTACCCACAGATACGCAGTATTTT
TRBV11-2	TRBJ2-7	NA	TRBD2	CASSLFTSGAYEQYF	TGTGCCAGCAGCTTATTTACTAGCGGTGCATACGAGCAGTACTTC
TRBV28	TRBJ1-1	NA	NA	CASSFPLNTEAFF	TGTGCCAGCAGTTTTCCCCTGAACACTGAAGCTTTCTTT
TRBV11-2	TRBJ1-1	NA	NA	CASSLDRVDTEAFF	TGTGCCAGCAGCTTAGACAGGGTTGACACTGAAGCTTTCTTT
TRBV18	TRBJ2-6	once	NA	CASSPSFSGANVLTF	TGTGCCAGCTCACCTTCGTTCTCTGGGGCCAACGTCCTGACTTTC
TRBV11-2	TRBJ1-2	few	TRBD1	CASSLGVIGDRGYTF	TGTGCCAGCAGCTTAGGGGTGATTGGGGACAGGGGCTACACCTTC
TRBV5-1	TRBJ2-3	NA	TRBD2	CASSSLSGGVIDTQYF	TGCGCCAGCAGCTCCCTAAGCGGGGGGGTTATAGATACGCAGTATTTT
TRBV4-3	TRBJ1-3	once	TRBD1	CASSQLHTGASGNTIYF	TGCGCCAGCAGCCAACTCCATACAGGGGCCTCTGGAAACACCATATATTTT
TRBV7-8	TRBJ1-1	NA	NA	CASSLTENTEAFF	TGTGCCAGCAGCTTAACGGAGAACACTGAAGCTTTCTTT
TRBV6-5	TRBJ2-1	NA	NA	CASSSPSGRTNEQFF	TGTGCCAGCAGTTCGCCTAGTGGGCGAACCAATGAGCAGTTCTTC